This T cell receptor beta chain emerged from a study of blood T cell repertoires in COVID-19. In the study overall: Collection of acute and convalescent COVID-19 samples took place in the United States, Italy and Spain.

In the original analysis: Amplification from reference gene primers served as the basis for estimated nucleated cell counts. Only in-frame clones appear in the TCRdb table, and some are missing; sequencing was by immunoSEQ multiplex PCR. V and J calls and clone size come straight from that table; D and trimming were deduced from the DNA. The table lists roughly 200,000 clones, 85% of them singletons. The CDR3 extends over 17 amino acids. Germline V gene data show CDR1 as MNHEY and CDR2 as SMNVEV (reference sequence). The V gene lost 6 bases and the J gene lost 4 bases, with 23 bases spanning the gap.

The sequencing input was PBMCs or T cells enriched from blood (not recorded which). The chain uses TRBV27 and TRBJ2-3; D is possibly TRBD1 (6 bases). This TCR was sampled from a man between 35 and 55 years old who had recovered from COVID-19. CDR3 coding DNA: TGTGCCAGCAGACACCTCCCCCCACGACAGGTCGCAGATACGCAGTATTTT. Protein: CASRHLPPRQVADTQYF.